Following are 30 T cell receptor beta chains from one sample sequenced in a study of blood T cell repertoires in COVID-19. Sequencing was performed with immunoSEQ multiplex PCR; in TCRdb, only in-frame clones are kept and a portion is missing. Of roughly 90,000 clones in the sample, around four fifths were seen once. The specimen was peripheral blood. Receptor source: an elderly woman with active or convalescent COVID-19.

V usage is TRBV29-1 and J usage is TRBJ1-1; TRBD1 agrees at 9 bases. There are 14 residues in the CDR3. Losses at the gene ends were 6 bases for V and 2 bases for J; bases not matched to a gene: 7. The germline gives CDR1 SQVTM, CDR2 ANQGSEA. CDR3 DNA sequence: TGCAGCGTCCGGAGGACAGGGGCAAACACTGAAGCTTTCTTT. This sequence encodes CSVRRTGANTEAFF.

The chain links TRBV6-1 to TRBJ1-2; 8 positions agree with TRBD1. After removal of 3 bases from V and 2 bases from J, the junction contained 2 bases not matched to a gene. Germline CDR1 reads MNHNS; CDR2 reads SASEGT. The CDR3 extends over 14 amino acids. DNA of the CDR3: TGTGCCAGCAGTGACCGGACAGGGAACTATGGCTACACCTTC. This encodes CASSDRTGNYGYTF.

This clone was found once. The rearrangement joins TRBV5-1 to TRBJ1-1; 10 nucleotides match TRBD1. This CDR3 has 14 amino acids. Germline V gives CDR1 SGHRS, CDR2 YFSETQ. V gave up 4 bases and J gave up 3 bases; unmatched junction bases: 3. CDR3 region: CASSLGQGHTEAFF. DNA of the CDR3: TGCGCCAGCAGCCTGGGACAGGGGCACACTGAAGCTTTCTTT.

The chain combines TRBV4-2 with TRBJ2-1; 13 positions agree with TRBD2. V lost 2 bases to trimming and J lost 8 bases; unmatched junction nucleotides: 3. The CDR3 loop spans 15 amino acids. Germline CDR1 and CDR2: LGHNA and YNFKEQ. CDR3 coding DNA: TGTGCCAGCAGCCAAACTAGCGGGAGGGGTGATGAGCAGTTCTTC. Its translation: CASSQTSGRGDEQFF.

The chain carries TRBV25-1 and TRBJ2-1, with 9 positions matching TRBD2. Germline trimming cut 2 bases from V and 4 bases from J; bases unmatched to any gene: 3. Germline V CDR1 and CDR2: MGHDK, SYGVNS. The CDR3 length is 15 residues. The CDR3 spells CASSEAGGRYNEQFF. In DNA form, the CDR3 reads TGTGCCAGCAGTGAAGCGGGAGGGCGATACAATGAGCAGTTCTTC.

This sequence joins TRBV9 and TRBJ1-1, with D maybe TRBD1 (5 bases). With 4 bases removed from V and 1 base from J, the gap between germline ends came to 14 bases. The germline gives CDR1 SGDLS, CDR2 YYNGEE. This CDR3 spans 15 amino acids. CDR3 sequence (DNA): TGTGCCAGCAGCCAAGCGGGGCAGGGGAACACTGAAGCTTTCTTT. Translation: CASSQAGQGNTEAFF. Full variable domain (remainder filled in from reference TRBV9 and TRBJ1-1): DSGVTQTPKHLITATGQRVTLRCSPRSGDLSVYWYQQSLDQGLQFLIQYYNGEERAKGNILERFSAQQFPDLHSELNLSSLELGDSALYFCASSQAGQGNTEAFFGQGTRLTVV.

The chain uses TRBV27 and TRBJ1-2; TRBD1 aligns across 9 bases. CDR3 length: 15 residues. Germline V lookup: CDR1 MNHEY, CDR2 SMNVEV (reference sequence). V lost 1 base, J lost 5 bases, and 5 bases stayed unmatched. For the CDR3, the DNA is TGTGCCAGCAGTTTATACCCCGACAGGGGGTATGGCTACACCTTC. It is translated as CASSLYPDRGYGYTF.

V is TRBV28 and J is TRBJ1-2, with a tentative D call TRBD1 (6 bases). V lost 6 bases, J lost 4 bases, and 12 bases lay in between. The CDR3 sequence is 13 residues long. Germline V gene lookup returns CDR1 MDHEN and CDR2 SYDVKM. The CDR3 spells CASRQGRFYGYTF. DNA for the CDR3: TGTGCCAGCAGGCAGGGGCGTTTCTATGGCTACACCTTC.

The rearrangement links TRBV29-1 to TRBJ2-1; perhaps TRBD1 as D (6 bases). This CDR3 spans 13 amino acids. The germline V and J ends were trimmed by 3 bases and 8 bases, with 14 bases remaining between them. Per germline, CDR1 SQVTM and CDR2 ANQGSEA. Written as DNA, the CDR3 is TGCAGCGTTGATGGGGCAGGGGTCCATGAGCAGTTCTTC. Translation: CSVDGAGVHEQFF.

The CDR3 sequence: CASRLRDRNTEAFF. CDR3 DNA: TGTGCCAGCAGGCTCCGGGACAGAAACACTGAAGCTTTCTTT. The gene calls are TRBV6-5 and TRBJ1-1; 7 bases fit TRBD1. Trimming took 6 bases from V and 2 from J; bases not matched to a gene: 6. The CDR3 extends over 14 amino acids. Looked up from germline, CDR1 is MNHEY and CDR2 is SVGAGI.

CDR3 nucleotides: TGCGCCAGCAGCTTGGAACTAGCGAGGGATACGCAGTATTTT. This sequence encodes CASSLELARDTQYF. The rearrangement uses TRBV5-1 and TRBJ2-3; 7 nucleotides line up with TRBD2. Per the germline V gene, CDR1 is SGHRS and CDR2 is YFSETQ. Trimming took 0 bases from V and 6 from J; bases not matched to a gene: 4. The CDR3 is 14 amino acids.

The chain is built from TRBV7-2 and TRBJ1-3; a possible D gene is TRBD1 (5 bases). Trimming removed 0 bases at V and 4 bases at J, with 10 bases between. The germline V gene encodes CDR1 SGHTA and CDR2 FQGNSA. This CDR3 is 15 amino acids long. CDR3 in amino acids: CASSLAARVGNTIYF. The DNA for the CDR3 is TGTGCCAGCAGCTTAGCCGCCAGGGTGGGAAACACCATATATTTT.

The V gene is TRBV6-5, the J gene TRBJ2-3, with 9 bases aligning to TRBD1. The germline CDR1 and CDR2 sequences are MNHEY and SVGAGI. J lost 1 base, V lost 9 bases, and 8 bases had no gene match. The CDR3 is 15 amino acids. This chain's CDR3 is CASRTGVRGTDTQYF. CDR3 DNA sequence: TGTGCCAGTCGGACAGGGGTTCGGGGCACAGATACGCAGTATTTT.

V is TRBV5-1 and J is TRBJ2-3, with 7 positions matching TRBD2. The trim removed 7 bases at V and 3 bases at J, leaving 14 bases unmatched. CDR3 length: 16 amino acids. Per germline, CDR1 SGHRS and CDR2 YFSETQ. CDR3 in amino acids: CASRPLTTSSTDTQYF. In DNA form, the CDR3 reads TGCGCCAGCCGCCCCCTGACGACTAGCTCTACAGATACGCAGTATTTT.

The chain recombines TRBV28 with TRBJ2-7; D possibly corresponds to TRBD1 (5 bases). Germline CDR1 MDHEN, CDR2 SYDVKM. CDR3 length: 14 residues. V was clipped by 2 bases and J by 3 bases, with 11 bases between them. Here the CDR3 reads CASSLVGRDYEQYF. CDR3 bases: TGTGCCAGCAGTTTAGTCGGCAGGGACTACGAGCAGTACTTC.

The J gene is TRBJ2-7, the V gene TRBV5-1; a possible D gene is TRBD2 (5 bases). Per the germline V gene, CDR1 is SGHRS and CDR2 is YFSETQ. Deletions cut 1 base from V and 3 bases from J, with 5 bases between. The CDR3 is 12 amino acids. CDR3: CASSLRGYEQYF. Here the CDR3 DNA reads TGCGCCAGCAGCTTGCGGGGCTACGAGCAGTACTTC.

The chain couples TRBV6-4 to TRBJ2-5; TRBD2 matches 7 bases. CDR3 length: 13 amino acids. CDR1 is MRHNA and CDR2 is SNTAGT in the germline V gene. Trimming removed 9 bases from V and 4 bases from J; junction bases left unmatched: 8. The CDR3 reads CASSREGGETQYF. The CDR3 bases are TGTGCCAGTTCGAGGGAGGGAGGAGAGACCCAGTACTTC.

The rearrangement links TRBV25-1 to TRBJ1-2; TRBD1 matches at 9 bases. The CDR3 is 15 amino acids. From germline, CDR1 is MGHDK and CDR2 SYGVNS. V lost 5 bases, J lost 3 bases, and 7 bases stayed unmatched. CDR3 sequence reads: CASSSSGTGYYGYTF. CDR3 DNA: TGTGCCAGCAGTTCCTCCGGGACAGGGTACTATGGCTACACCTTC.

A single count supports this clone. The chain has TRBV6-5 and TRBJ2-5; possibly TRBD2 for D (5 bases). This CDR3 has 14 residues. CDR1 MNHEY and CDR2 SVGAGI come from the germline V gene. Trimming left V 8 bases short and J 2 bases short, with 15 bases between. The CDR3 DNA reads TGTGCCAGCTCCTGGACCCCGGGGCAAGAGACCCAGTACTTC. Residues: CASSWTPGQETQYF.

J is TRBJ1-5 and V is TRBV2; D unclear. Germline assignment: CDR1 SNHLY and CDR2 FYNNEI. This CDR3 has 13 residues. V shed 8 bases and J shed 5 bases, with 13 bases lying between them. This CDR3 reads CASEGSRDQPQHF. The CDR3 nucleotides are TGTGCCAGCGAGGGTTCCCGCGATCAGCCCCAGCATTTT.

V and J are TRBV9 and TRBJ1-2; 10 bases agree with TRBD1. With V trimmed by 0 bases and J by 5 bases, 19 bases remained unmatched. Germline-derived CDR1 and CDR2 are SGDLS and YYNGEE. There are 20 residues in the CDR3. CDR3 DNA: TGTGCCAGCAGCGTAGGTTTTGGGACGGGACAGGGGACCCCGGGATATGGCTACACCTTC. Amino acid sequence: CASSVGFGTGQGTPGYGYTF.

The chain links TRBV6-5 to TRBJ1-2; 8 bases agree with TRBD1. V shed 6 bases and J 4 bases; nucleotides not matched to a gene: 10. The CDR3 spans 15 residues. Germline assignment: CDR1 MNHEY and CDR2 SVGAGI. As DNA, the CDR3 is TGTGCCAGCAGACAGACAGGGGCAGTTGGCTATGGCTACACCTTC. It specifies CASRQTGAVGYGYTF.

This clone was counted between two and nine times. This chain uses TRBV5-1 with TRBJ1-4; D not certain. V lost 0 bases and J 5 bases, leaving 11 bases between the germline ends. Germline V gives CDR1 SGHRS, CDR2 YFSETQ. CDR3 length: 15 residues. The CDR3 is CASSLGAAKNEKLFF. The CDR3 DNA follows: TGCGCCAGCAGCTTGGGGGCAGCTAAAAATGAAAAACTGTTTTTT.

This clone showed up just once. V and J are TRBV24-1 and TRBJ2-5; TRBD1 matches at 8 bases. The CDR3 totals 14 residues. Per the germline V gene, CDR1 is KGHDR and CDR2 is SFDVKD. Unmatched junction bases numbered 6, after V lost 5 bases and J lost 5 bases. The CDR3, as DNA: TGTGCCACCAGTGGGACAGGGAGTCTTGAGACCCAGTACTTC. Residues: CATSGTGSLETQYF.

J is TRBJ1-1 and V is TRBV5-1; tentative D call: TRBD1 (5 bases). Trimming took off 3 bases at V and 2 bases at J, with 11 bases between the two ends. Germline lookup yields CDR1 SGHRS and CDR2 YFSETQ. The CDR3 spans 14 residues. The CDR3 spells CASSYQDRNTEAFF. In DNA form, the CDR3 reads TGCGCCAGCAGCTATCAAGACAGAAACACTGAAGCTTTCTTT.

The chain carries TRBV27 and TRBJ2-5, with TRBD1 matching 9 bases. This CDR3 has 15 residues. CDR1 is MNHEY, CDR2 SMNVEV, per germline (reference sequence). V trimming: 3 bases; J trimming: 4 bases; junction bases outside the gene matches: 6. The CDR3 is CASSFVGTGLETQYF. The DNA for the CDR3 is TGTGCCAGCAGTTTTGTGGGGACAGGGTTAGAGACCCAGTACTTC.

The V call is TRBV5-1, the J call TRBJ1-3, with D hard to call. The length of the CDR3 is 14 residues. Germline V gene lookup returns CDR1 SGHRS and CDR2 YFSETQ. The V gene lost 5 bases and the J gene lost 1 base, with 10 bases spanning the gap. The CDR3 here is CASREGLSGNTIYF. DNA of the CDR3: TGCGCCAGCAGGGAGGGTTTGTCTGGAAACACCATATATTTT.

To note about this clone: Other nucleotide sequences in the sample specify the same CDR3. The V gene is TRBV6-6, the J gene TRBJ1-2; D possibly corresponds to TRBD1 (5 bases). V was pared by 6 bases and J by 3 bases, with 11 bases between. CDR3 length: 13 amino acids. Germline V gives CDR1 MNHNY, CDR2 SVGAGI (reference sequence). The CDR3 DNA sequence: TGTGCCAGCAGCCGCGACAGAGACTATGGCTACACCTTC. This codes for CASSRDRDYGYTF.

The chain joins TRBV5-1 to TRBJ2-1; 14 bases are a match to TRBD2. The V gene's germline CDR1 is SGHRS and CDR2 YFSETQ. After removal of 2 bases from V and 7 bases from J, the junction contained 20 bases not matched to a gene. The CDR3 totals 21 residues. The CDR3 loop reads CASSFGVLGTSGRGWKNEQFF. DNA of the CDR3: TGCGCCAGCAGCTTCGGGGTTCTTGGGACTAGCGGGAGAGGTTGGAAGAATGAGCAGTTCTTC.

This chain links TRBV18 with TRBJ1-1, with D uncertain. Looked up from germline, CDR1 is KGHSH and CDR2 is LQKENI. The length of the CDR3 is 15 residues. V was shortened by 3 bases and J by 3 bases, with 14 bases between the two germline ends. In DNA form, the CDR3 reads TGTGCCAGCTCACCCATCCGGAACAGAGACACTGAAGCTTTCTTT. Encoded protein: CASSPIRNRDTEAFF.